This T cell receptor beta chain was sequenced for a study of PD-1 blockade in classical Hodgkin lymphoma (dated by TCRdb to about 2020). Broadly, across the study: Nivolumab dosing was 3 mg/kg intravenously every 2 weeks, continuing until either disease progression or unacceptable toxicity. To define a peripheral blood immune signature of response to PD-1 blockade in classical Hodgkin lymphoma, the study combined TCR beta sequencing with CyTOF.

Per the publication, the time point label means: cycle 4 day 1 (C4D1), after less than 7 weeks of nivolumab. Relapse after autologous stem cell transplantation had occurred in all trial patients, and cohorts A, B and C were distinguished by prior brentuximab vedotin exposure. Using a Miltenyi CD4+ T cell isolation kit, CD4+ T cells were purified from thawed PBMCs through magnetic negative selection. The trial cohort comprised roughly 50 patients with relapsed/refractory classical Hodgkin lymphoma whose best overall responses were complete response, partial response or progressive disease. Trial patients were treated with single-agent nivolumab in the multi-cohort phase II CheckMate 205 trial. Best overall response was determined by an independent review committee according to the 2007 International Working Group response criteria. Trial PBMCs were obtained immediately prior to nivolumab initiation (C1D1) and on therapy at cycle 2 day 1 and cycle 4 day 1. Peripheral blood was collected in 8 mL Vacutainer Cell Preparation Tubes, from which PBMCs were isolated by centrifugation and then cryopreserved. Purified CD4+ and CD8+ fractions were prepared only for cases with an additional available PBMC sample. Magnetically labelled cells were depleted on LS columns in a quadroMACS separator, and the flow-through was collected as the purified fraction.

A note on this clone: Its specific antigen is unknown. It has no much larger one-base neighbor in the sample; base qualities were not kept.

The Qiagen DNeasy kit was used to extract genomic DNA from unsorted PBMCs and from the negatively selected CD4+ and CD8+ fractions. TCR beta CDR3 regions were subjected to amplification by immunoSEQ multiplex PCR with primers that anneal to V and J segments. Amplification bias was minimized using a synthetic immune receptor repertoire, and residual bias was removed computationally after sequencing. As for the authors' bioinformatics: Repertoire diversity was quantified as the Shannon entropy index using custom Python scripts. Unsorted, CD4+ and CD8+ repertoires were examined separately, except in combined analyses, for which CD4+ and CD8+ sequences were merged in silico. A clone was considered expanded if an increase in frequency of at least 2-fold after treatment relative to C1D1 was found, and a pseudocount of 0.5 was applied to clones undetected at baseline. Clones with 0 or 1 copy at C1D1 were defined as singleton clones, while clones with 2 or more copies were defined as non-singleton clones. By matching protein sequences in sorted samples from the same patient, clones expanded in unsorted samples were annotated as CD4+, CD8+ or unknown. Diversity changes from C1D1 to C4D1 were tested in paired samples using Wilcoxon tests. Imported from immuneACCESS, the table was reduced by TCRdb to in-frame sequences with V and J called. These copies leave out some clones; in studies compared against another copy, an unresolved V gene accounts for under half, and the cause of the remainder is not known. The V and J calls and the clone size are those of that table, but D and trimming were determined from the DNA. This sample gives almost 20,000 clones in total; approximately 87% of them show up just once. The top ten constitute about 2.6% of the sample.

Overall study results and their limits: The study was limited to a single clinical trial cohort, and causes of repertoire differences, possibly disease activity or prior therapy, remained undefined. Patients starting nivolumab less than 1 year after ASCT had lower diversity and were excluded from later analyses to avoid confounding by immune reconstitution. Newly diagnosed patients were reported to have lower baseline TCR diversity than healthy donors, and relapsed/refractory patients were reported to have lower baseline TCR diversity still. CD4+ but not CD8+ TCR diversity rose significantly by C4D1 (p=0.0027 vs p=0.16), most apparent in complete responders (p=0.02). Baseline diversity similar to that of newly diagnosed patients was observed in trial patients achieving complete response, whereas significantly lower diversity was observed in partial responders and progressors.

V lost 5 bases and J lost 5 bases, and the count of bases not matched to a germline gene is 7. Per the germline V gene, MNHNS is the CDR1 and SASEGT is the CDR2. The CDR3 sequence holds 14 residues, the cysteine and phenylalanine included. The DNA shown is the 42-base CDR3, in frame from base 1. This TCR came from a human donor with classical Hodgkin lymphoma. The rearranged chain carries TRBV6-1 and TRBJ1-1, with TRBD1 identical over 8 junction bases. Specimen: CD4+ T cells from blood, collected before the fourth cycle of nivolumab. The DNA sequence is given as TGTGCCAGCAGTCACGGACAGGGTATTACTGAAGCTTTCTTT. This sequence encodes CASSHGQGITEAFF.